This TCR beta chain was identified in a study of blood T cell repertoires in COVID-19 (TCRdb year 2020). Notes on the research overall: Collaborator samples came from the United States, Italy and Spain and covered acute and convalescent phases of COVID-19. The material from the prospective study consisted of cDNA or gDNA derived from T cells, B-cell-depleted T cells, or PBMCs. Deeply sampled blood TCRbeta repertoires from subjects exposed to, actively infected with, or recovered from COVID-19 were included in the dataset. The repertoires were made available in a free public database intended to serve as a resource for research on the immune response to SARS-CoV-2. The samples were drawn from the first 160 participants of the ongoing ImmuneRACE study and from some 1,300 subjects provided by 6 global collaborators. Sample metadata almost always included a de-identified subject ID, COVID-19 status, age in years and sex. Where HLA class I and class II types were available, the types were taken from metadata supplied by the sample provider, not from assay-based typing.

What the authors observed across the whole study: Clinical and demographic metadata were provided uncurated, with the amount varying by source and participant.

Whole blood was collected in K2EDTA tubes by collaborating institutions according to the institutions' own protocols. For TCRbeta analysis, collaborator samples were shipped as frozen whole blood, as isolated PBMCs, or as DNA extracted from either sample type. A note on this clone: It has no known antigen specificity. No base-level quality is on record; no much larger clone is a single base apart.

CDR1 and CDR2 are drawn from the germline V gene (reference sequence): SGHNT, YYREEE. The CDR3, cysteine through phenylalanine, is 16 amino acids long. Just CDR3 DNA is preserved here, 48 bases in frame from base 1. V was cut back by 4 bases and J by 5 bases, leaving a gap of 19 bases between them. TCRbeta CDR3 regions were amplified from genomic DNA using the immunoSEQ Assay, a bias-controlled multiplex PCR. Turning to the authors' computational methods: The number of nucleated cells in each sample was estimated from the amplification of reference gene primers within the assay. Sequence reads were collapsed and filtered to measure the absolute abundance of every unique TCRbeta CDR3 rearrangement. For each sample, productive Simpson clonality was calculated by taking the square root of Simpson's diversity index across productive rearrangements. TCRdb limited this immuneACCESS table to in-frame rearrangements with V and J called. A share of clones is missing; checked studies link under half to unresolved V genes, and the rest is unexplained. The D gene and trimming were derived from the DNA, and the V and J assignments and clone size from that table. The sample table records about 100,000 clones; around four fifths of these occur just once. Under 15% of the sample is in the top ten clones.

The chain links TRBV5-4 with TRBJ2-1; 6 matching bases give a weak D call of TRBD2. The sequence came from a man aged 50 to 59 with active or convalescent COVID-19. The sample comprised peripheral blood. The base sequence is TGTGCCAGCAGCGCCGGGTTAGCGGAAAGGGACAATGAGCAGTTCTTC. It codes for CASSAGLAERDNEQFF. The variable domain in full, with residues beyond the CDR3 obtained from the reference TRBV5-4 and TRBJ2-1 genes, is ETGVTQSPTHLIKTRGQQVTLRCSSQSGHNTVSWYQQALGQGPQFIFQYYREEENGRGNFPPRFSGLQFPNYSSELNVNALELDDSALYLCASSAGLAERDNEQFFGPGTRLTVL.